This T cell receptor (beta chain) was identified during a study of breast tumors, draining lymph nodes, adjacent tissues. One entry per CDR3 protein, called by TCRdb with MiXCR from the multiplex PCR reads. The repertoire has around 290,000 distinct CDR3 sequences, over 25% of them found once; the top ten carry approximately 1%. The lymph nodes were axillary draining lymph nodes from breast cancer patients. A note on this clonotype: Its antigen is currently unknown.

Study-wide results and caveats: That most tumor T cells come from lymph nodes remained unproven. Tumor and nontumor repertoires were significantly more similar in luminal-like than in basal-like breast cancer. Tumor repertoires ranked between lymph nodes and nontumor tissue in diversity, with V and J gene preferences.

CDR3 size: 14 residues. Germline V lookup: CDR1 KGHSH, CDR2 LQKENI. With 2 bases removed from V and 8 bases from J, the gap between germline ends came to 15 bases. Sequencing used axillary lymph node tissue. The genes are TRBV18 and TRBJ1-2; D might be TRBD1 (6 bases). The sequence came from a female donor with breast cancer. Some clones in this sample may be carry-over from other donors' samples. The CDR3 region is CASSPYREEKGYTF. CDR3 sequence (DNA): TGTGCCAGCTCACCATACAGGGAGGAGAAGGGCTACACCTTC.